The 28 T cell receptor beta chains below come from one sample, sequenced in a study of beta chain features in type 1 diabetes. Study outcomes and limitations: Moderate yet significant TCRB CDR3 shortening was seen in Type 1 diabetes patients in all four CD4+ subsets.

These receptors' antigens are unknown. Investigators reverse transcribed all isolated RNA, so they sequenced expressed TCRB transcripts. Measured with immunoSEQ multiplex PCR; TCRdb has only the in-frame clones, and not every one. The table shows approximately 170,000 clones, with approximately 8.1% occurring only once. The sequencing input was central memory CD4+ T cells from blood. All receptors derive from a man aged 18-30 years with type 1 diabetes.

The sample holds a few counts of this clone. This chain uses TRBV7-6 with TRBJ1-4; tentatively, D is TRBD1 (6 bases). The germline V and J ends were trimmed by 1 base and 5 bases, with 17 bases remaining between them. The CDR3 covers 17 residues. CDR1 and CDR2 from the germline V gene are SGHVS and FNYEAQ. In DNA, the CDR3 is TGTGCCAGCAGCTTAGGGGCGATGGGGCAGGGGAATGAAAAACTGTTTTTT. Translating it yields CASSLGAMGQGNEKLFF.

The chain recombines TRBV11-1 with TRBJ1-2, with TRBD1 identical over 7 bases. The CDR3 extends over 13 amino acids. Germline lookup yields CDR1 SGHAT and CDR2 FQDESV (reference sequence). Trimming cost V 4 bases and J 8 bases; bases outside gene matches: 7. The CDR3 sequence is CASSYRGFVGYTF. In nucleotides, the CDR3 is TGTGCCAGCAGCTACAGGGGTTTCGTCGGCTACACCTTC.

The CDR3 region is CSAAGVQPQHF. Here the CDR3 DNA reads TGCAGTGCTGCAGGGGTTCAGCCCCAGCATTTT. V usage is TRBV20-1 and J usage is TRBJ1-5, with D possibly TRBD1 on 6 matching bases. CDR3 length: 11 residues. The germline V gene encodes CDR1 DFQATT and CDR2 SNEGSKA (reference sequence). V was cut by 5 bases and J by 6 bases, with 8 bases left in between.

A few counts support this clone. Other DNA sequences in this sample translate to the same CDR3. The chain employs TRBV25-1 and TRBJ2-2; 8 positions agree with TRBD1. Trimming took 4 bases from V and 6 from J; bases not matched to a gene: 1. CDR3 length: 13 amino acids. The germline gives CDR1 MGHDK, CDR2 SYGVNS. CDR3 protein: CASSGQGPGELFF. The CDR3 bases are TGTGCCAGCAGTGGACAGGGGCCCGGGGAGCTGTTTTTT.

CDR3: CATSRVRGGYEQYF. The DNA for the CDR3 is TGTGCCACCAGCAGAGTCCGGGGGGGCTACGAGCAGTACTTC. V usage is TRBV15 and J usage is TRBJ2-7; 8 bases align to TRBD2. This CDR3 region has 14 residues. The ends lost 1 base at V and 3 bases at J; junction bases unmatched: 2. Germline V gives CDR1 LNHNV, CDR2 YYDKDF (reference sequence).

This clone turned up a few times. Written as DNA, the CDR3 is TGTGCCAGCTTGGGCGGAGAGGGCGGGCCCGGTTCGAGGTACACTGAAGCTTTCTTT. This gives the protein CASLGGEGGPGSRYTEAFF. V and J are TRBV18 and TRBJ1-1; D is unresolved. The CDR3 has 19 amino acids. V was shortened by 7 bases and J by 3 bases, with 30 bases between the two germline ends. CDR1 is KGHSH and CDR2 is LQKENI in the germline V gene.

This sequence joins TRBV6-1 and TRBJ1-5; D not certain. Deletions cut 7 bases from V and 7 bases from J, with 17 bases between. CDR3 length: 14 residues. Germline V gene lookup returns CDR1 MNHNS and CDR2 SASEGT. CDR3 sequence reads: CASIMNRERQPQHF. The CDR3 DNA sequence: TGTGCCAGCATTATGAACCGGGAACGACAGCCCCAGCATTTT.

V and J are TRBV30 and TRBJ2-3, with 12 nucleotides matching TRBD2. The V gene's germline CDR1 is GTSNPN and CDR2 SVGIG (reference sequence). The CDR3 extends over 15 amino acids. After removal of 4 bases from V and 0 bases from J, the junction contained 2 bases not matched to a gene. DNA for the CDR3: TGTGCCTGGACTACTAGCGGGGGGAGCACAGATACGCAGTATTTT. Encoded protein: CAWTTSGGSTDTQYF. The variable domain in full, completed from reference TRBV30 and TRBJ2-3, reads SQTIHQWPATLVQPVGSPLSLECTVEGTSNPNLYWYRQAAGRGLQLLFYSVGIGQISSEVPQNLSASRPQDRQFILSSKKLLLSDSGFYLCAWTTSGGSTDTQYFGPGTRLTVL.

The chain is built from TRBV5-4 and TRBJ2-3; weak D call: TRBD1 (6 bases). V was shortened by 0 bases and J by 6 bases, with 14 bases between the two germline ends. This CDR3 has 15 residues. Germline CDR1 is SGHNT and CDR2 is YYREEE (reference sequence). The CDR3 DNA reads as TGTGCCAGCAGCTTGGGGCAGGGGCGCCGGGATACGCAGTATTTT. Encoded protein: CASSLGQGRRDTQYF.

This clone was detected only a few times. The chain employs TRBV7-9 and TRBJ2-7; D is perhaps TRBD1 (6 bases). CDR1 and CDR2 from the germline V gene are SEHNR and FQNEAQ (reference sequence). CDR3 length: 14 amino acids. Deletions cut 5 bases from V and 4 bases from J, with 15 bases between. The CDR3 region is CASSAEQGPYEQYF. The CDR3, as DNA: TGTGCCAGCAGCGCAGAACAGGGCCCATACGAGCAGTACTTC.

This clone was found a few times. This sequence joins TRBV7-9 and TRBJ2-1, with D perhaps TRBD1 (5 bases). Germline CDR1 SEHNR, CDR2 FQNEAQ (reference sequence). This CDR3 has 16 residues. V gave up 2 bases and J gave up 1 base, with 12 bases separating them. DNA of the CDR3: TGTGCCAGCAGCTTACCCTCTAGGGGTTCCTACAATGAGCAGTTCTTC. It codes for CASSLPSRGSYNEQFF.

This clone has just a few counts. The rearrangement joins TRBV7-2 to TRBJ2-2; TRBD2 might be the D (6 bases). The CDR3 covers 15 residues. Between the trimmed V and J ends, which lost 4 bases and 4 bases, there was a span of 13 bases. CDR1 and CDR2 (germline): SGHTA, FQGNSA. In DNA, the CDR3 is TGTGCCAGCAGCTCCGCAGGGAGGAGCACCGGGGAGCTGTTTTTT. Encoded protein: CASSSAGRSTGELFF.

This clone was observed a handful of times. The V and J genes are TRBV10-3 and TRBJ2-2, with D perhaps TRBD1 (6 bases). Trimming pared 8 bases from V and 4 bases from J, leaving 17 bases between. Germline V gene sequence: CDR1 ENHRY, CDR2 SYGVKD. The CDR3 covers 15 residues. The CDR3 DNA sequence: TGTGCCATCGGCCGGGACAAGACTTTCACCGGGGAGCTGTTTTTT. Its protein product is CAIGRDKTFTGELFF.

The V call is TRBV18, the J call TRBJ1-2, with TRBD1 identical over 9 bases. With V trimmed by 3 bases and J by 5 bases, 7 bases remained unmatched. Per germline, CDR1 KGHSH and CDR2 LQKENI. This CDR3 is 15 amino acids long. The CDR3 coding sequence is TGTGCCAGCTCACCGCGCAGAGGACAGGGGTATGGCTACACCTTC. It is translated as CASSPRRGQGYGYTF.

This clone occurred a few times. The V and J genes are TRBV4-2 and TRBJ2-7; TRBD2 aligns across 10 bases. Germline V gene lookup returns CDR1 LGHNA and CDR2 YNFKEQ. Trimming removed 0 bases from V and 4 bases from J; junction bases left unmatched: 9. The CDR3 is made up of 17 amino acids. The CDR3 loop is CASSQERYWTSGYEQYF. CDR3 nucleotides: TGTGCCAGCAGCCAAGAGCGGTACTGGACTAGCGGTTACGAGCAGTACTTC.

This clone turned up a few times. The chain couples TRBV5-1 to TRBJ2-5; TRBD1 aligns across 7 bases. Trimming removed 4 bases from V and 2 bases from J; junction bases left unmatched: 2. CDR1 SGHRS and CDR2 YFSETQ come from the germline V gene. The CDR3 is 13 amino acids. CDR3 coding DNA: TGCGCCAGCAGCCGGGGACAGCAAGAGACCCAGTACTTC. This translates into CASSRGQQETQYF. The full variable domain, rest sourced from reference TRBV5-1 and TRBJ2-5, is KAGVTQTPRYLIKTRGQQVTLSCSPISGHRSVSWYQQTPGQGLQFLFEYFSETQRNKGNFPGRFSGRQFSNSRSEMNVSTLELGDSALYLCASSRGQQETQYFGPGTRLLVL.

The CDR3 is CASSGRQGSYEQYF. For the CDR3, the DNA is TGCGCCAGCAGCGGGCGACAGGGCTCCTACGAGCAGTACTTC. This chain links TRBV4-3 with TRBJ2-7; 7 nucleotides align to TRBD1. With V trimmed by 5 bases and J by 0 bases, 4 bases remained unmatched. CDR3 length equals 14 residues. CDR1 is LGHNA and CDR2 is YSLEER in the germline V gene.

This clone was counted only a few times. The chain's CDR3 is CASTDLGRETQYF. CDR3 nucleotides: TGTGCCAGCACCGATCTAGGTCGGGAGACCCAGTACTTC. The chain carries TRBV2 and TRBJ2-5; unclear D gene. The length of the CDR3 is 13 residues. Germline V gene data show CDR1 as SNHLY and CDR2 as FYNNEI. Trimming left V 7 bases short and J 5 bases short, with 14 bases between.

This chain joins TRBV30 and TRBJ2-5, with TRBD2 matching over 11 bases. This CDR3 has 14 residues. Germline V CDR1 and CDR2: GTSNPN, SVGIG (reference sequence). The J segment lost 7 bases and the V segment lost 2 bases, leaving 6 bases of the junction unmatched. This CDR3 is CAWSYPSGGRTQYF. The DNA for the CDR3 is TGTGCCTGGAGTTACCCTAGCGGGGGGAGGACCCAGTACTTC.

This clone appeared a few times. The V gene is TRBV6-6, the J gene TRBJ2-7, with 10 bases that match TRBD2. Germline CDR1 is MNHNY and CDR2 is SVGAGI (reference sequence). The CDR3 length is 13 residues. V lost 6 bases to trimming and J lost 4 bases; unmatched junction nucleotides: 3. CDR3 loop: CASSLAGAYEQYF. In nucleotides, the CDR3 is TGTGCCAGCAGCCTAGCGGGGGCTTACGAGCAGTACTTC.

The genes are TRBV2 and TRBJ2-2; 9 bases match TRBD2. The CDR3 covers 16 residues. Germline values: CDR1 SNHLY, CDR2 FYNNEI. The V segment lost 5 bases and the J segment 5 bases; nucleotides outside the gene matches: 9. CDR3 residues: CASSSRGSGGTGELFF. The DNA of the CDR3 is TGTGCCAGCAGTTCCCGAGGGAGCGGGGGGACCGGGGAGCTGTTTTTT.

This clone was counted many times. The gene calls are TRBV6-6 and TRBJ2-7, with a tentative D call TRBD1 (6 bases). The V end lost 4 bases, the J end lost 3 bases, and 10 bases lay between the germline ends. This CDR3 region has 13 residues. CDR1 and CDR2 (germline): MNHNY, SVGAGI (reference sequence). The CDR3 coding sequence is TGTGCCAGCAGTTTCAAACAGGGCTACGAGCAGTACTTC. Amino acid sequence: CASSFKQGYEQYF.

This clone has just a few counts. The gene calls are TRBV28 and TRBJ2-1; 11 bases line up with TRBD2. Germline V gives CDR1 MDHEN, CDR2 SYDVKM. This CDR3 is 15 amino acids long. V shed 4 bases and J 8 bases; nucleotides not matched to a gene: 7. The CDR3: CASSSSGRPSDEQFF. CDR3 bases: TGTGCCAGCAGTTCTAGCGGGAGGCCTTCGGATGAGCAGTTCTTC.

V and J are TRBV2 and TRBJ2-3, with a possible D match to TRBD2 (5 bases). This CDR3 contains 13 residues. CDR1 SNHLY and CDR2 FYNNEI come from the germline V gene. The V end was cut by 4 bases, the J end by 4 bases, with 9 bases between. CDR3 in amino acids: CASSVTRSDTQYF. Here the CDR3 DNA reads TGTGCCAGCAGTGTCACTAGATCAGATACGCAGTATTTT.

This clone was counted only a few times. The rearrangement joins TRBV30 to TRBJ2-3, with a tentative D call TRBD2 (5 bases). With 8 bases removed from V and 5 bases from J, the gap between germline ends came to 20 bases. Germline V gene sequence: CDR1 GTSNPN, CDR2 SVGIG (reference sequence). This CDR3 comprises 14 residues. The CDR3 sequence is CAGRFTARGDTQYF. In nucleotides, the CDR3 is TGTGCCGGGCGATTCACTGCCCGGGGAGATACGCAGTATTTT.

This clone was seen more than once but under ten times. This chain uses TRBV18 with TRBJ2-5; 7 bases map to TRBD2. V shed 0 bases, J shed 7 bases, and the junction held 11 bases outside the gene matches. Germline V gene sequence: CDR1 KGHSH, CDR2 LQKENI. This CDR3 spans 16 amino acids. Written as DNA, the CDR3 is TGTGCCAGCTCACCACCCTCGGGAGGCATATCACGGACCCAGTACTTC. Protein product: CASSPPSGGISRTQYF. Complete variable domain (other parts from reference TRBV18 and TRBJ2-5): NAGVMQNPRHLVRRRGQEARLRCSPMKGHSHVYWYRQLPEEGLKFMVYLQKENIIDESGMPKERFSAEFPKEGPSILRIQQVVRGDSAAYFCASSPPSGGISRTQYFGPGTRLLVL.

This clone was seen more than once but under ten times. The chain joins TRBV5-1 to TRBJ2-3; TRBD2 matches at 11 bases. CDR1 and CDR2 (germline): SGHRS, YFSETQ. Germline trimming cut 3 bases from V and 5 bases from J; bases unmatched to any gene: 8. CDR3 length equals 16 residues. The CDR3 bases are TGCGCCAGCAGCTCGGCGACTCTAGCGGGGGGAGATACGCAGTATTTT. Translating it yields CASSSATLAGGDTQYF.

This clone has a count of ten or more. J is TRBJ2-3 and V is TRBV7-2; 8 bases are a match to TRBD2. Germline values: CDR1 SGHTA, CDR2 FQGNSA. V shed 5 bases, J shed 2 bases, and the junction held 9 bases outside the gene matches. The CDR3 length is 16 residues. The CDR3 coding sequence is TGTGCCAGCAGCCCACCCGTCGGGGGGGACACAGATACGCAGTATTTT. The encoded protein is CASSPPVGGDTDTQYF.